The 14 T cell receptor beta chains below come from one sample, sequenced in a study of cytomegalovirus exposure and HLA in healthy donors. The primer mix had 60 Vbeta and 13 Jbeta primers. Some clones are missing from TCRdb's copy, which holds only in-frame ones; the method was immunoSEQ multiplex PCR. This table holds about 260,000 clones, roughly four fifths found once. Sequenced input: PBMCs. These receptors were obtained from a middle-aged woman in good health and CMV-seropositive.

V gene TRBV7-2 combines with J gene TRBJ2-3; no firm D call. Trimming removed 1 base from V and 5 bases from J, with 10 bases in between. The CDR3 extends over 14 amino acids. Germline CDR1 is SGHTA and CDR2 is FQGNSA. The CDR3 loop reads CASSLVRVVDTQYF. Written as DNA, the CDR3 is TGTGCCAGCAGCTTAGTCCGGGTTGTAGATACGCAGTATTTT.

To note about this clone: Other DNA variants within this sample encode the same CDR3. The chain joins TRBV2 to TRBJ2-1; D unclear. Trimming pared 6 bases from V and 4 bases from J, leaving 4 bases between. From germline, CDR1 is SNHLY and CDR2 FYNNEI. This CDR3 region has 11 residues. The CDR3 spells CASSTYNEQFF. CDR3 in DNA: TGTGCCAGCAGCACATACAATGAGCAGTTCTTC.

This chain links TRBV7-2 with TRBJ2-7; 10 bases match TRBD2. After removal of 7 bases from V and 2 bases from J, the junction contained 8 bases not matched to a gene. The CDR3 extends over 15 amino acids. Germline CDR1 SGHTA, CDR2 FQGNSA. For the CDR3, the DNA is TGTGCCAGCATCCCCGGGACTAGCGTCCCCTACGAGCAGTACTTC. Translation: CASIPGTSVPYEQYF.

The chain has TRBV5-1 and TRBJ2-5; 8 bases fit TRBD2. Matching the DNA end better, TRBJ2-7 makes the J call doubtful. The CDR3 extends over 15 amino acids. Germline V gene lookup returns CDR1 SGHRS and CDR2 YFSETQ. CDR3 nucleotides: TGCGCCAGCATGCCAACTAGCGGCGTAACCTACGAGCAGTACTTC. It yields the protein CASMPTSGVTYEQYF.

The V call is TRBV11-3, the J call TRBJ2-1; the match to TRBD1 covers 7 bases. The CDR3 runs to 15 residues. V shed 4 bases and J 5 bases; nucleotides not matched to a gene: 8. Germline V gene data show CDR1 as SGHNT and CDR2 as YENEEA. The CDR3 bases are TGTGCCAGCAGCTCCCGGGACAGAGACAACAATGAGCAGTTCTTC. The encoded protein is CASSSRDRDNNEQFF.

This clone was picked up one time. This chain links TRBV9 with TRBJ1-2; D might be TRBD1 (6 bases). Trimming pared 4 bases from V and 3 bases from J, leaving 10 bases between. This CDR3 region has 13 residues. CDR1 and CDR2 from the germline V gene are SGDLS and YYNGEE. In DNA form, the CDR3 reads TGTGCCAGCAGCTCTAACAGGGACTATGGCTACACCTTC. Protein product: CASSSNRDYGYTF.

J is TRBJ1-5 and V is TRBV10-3; 11 bases map to TRBD1. The CDR3 contains 14 residues. J was trimmed by 5 bases and V by 10 bases; bases with no gene match: 7. Germline V CDR1 and CDR2: ENHRY, SYGVKD. The DNA of the CDR3 is TGTGCCACCAGACCGGGACAGGGGGATCAGCCCCAGCATTTT. Translated, it gives CATRPGQGDQPQHF.

The chain couples TRBV15 to TRBJ1-1; TRBD1 aligns across 10 bases. Per the germline V gene, CDR1 is LNHNV and CDR2 is YYDKDF (reference sequence). This CDR3 is built from 16 residues. V lost 1 base, J lost 5 bases, and 7 bases stayed unmatched. The CDR3 loop is CATSRARDRGGTEAFF. DNA of the CDR3: TGTGCCACCAGCAGAGCCCGGGACAGGGGAGGGACTGAAGCTTTCTTT.

The rearrangement uses TRBV9 and TRBJ2-1; D unclear. The CDR3 runs to 14 residues. The V end was cut by 3 bases, the J end by 4 bases, with 11 bases between. Germline V gene data show CDR1 as SGDLS and CDR2 as YYNGEE. CDR3 protein: CASSEVTAYNEQFF. CDR3 DNA sequence: TGTGCCAGCAGCGAGGTAACAGCTTACAATGAGCAGTTCTTC.

The chain employs TRBV6-6 and TRBJ2-3, with a weak D call TRBD1 (7 bases). Germline V gene lookup returns CDR1 MNHNY and CDR2 SVGAGI (reference sequence). Deletions cut 6 bases from V and 6 bases from J, with 19 bases between. The CDR3 loop spans 15 amino acids. The CDR3 sequence is CASRTGTTGADTQYF. Here the CDR3 DNA reads TGTGCCAGCAGGACAGGGACGACGGGGGCGGATACGCAGTATTTT.

The chain links TRBV19 to TRBJ1-6, with 7 positions matching TRBD1. This CDR3 has 15 amino acids. Unmatched junction bases numbered 3, after V lost 3 bases and J lost 4 bases. Germline loops: CDR1 LNHDA, CDR2 SQIVND (reference sequence). The DNA for the CDR3 is TGTGCCAGTAGTATGGGACAGCATTATAATTCACCCCTCCACTTT. Its protein is CASSMGQHYNSPLHF.

In regard to this clone: The same CDR3 also results from other DNA sequences found in this sample. The chain combines TRBV10-3 with TRBJ2-2; TRBD2 matches at 11 bases. The CDR3 covers 16 residues. Per the germline V gene, CDR1 is ENHRY and CDR2 is SYGVKD. Trimming removed 2 bases from V and 4 bases from J; junction bases left unmatched: 3. Here the CDR3 reads CAISEGLAGGTGELFF. DNA of the CDR3: TGTGCCATCAGTGAGGGGCTAGCGGGAGGCACCGGGGAGCTGTTTTTT.

This clone came up a few times. V usage is TRBV10-3 and J usage is TRBJ1-4; TRBD1 matches at 10 bases. V was pared by 6 bases and J by 8 bases, with 9 bases of the junction left unmatched. The CDR3 has 15 residues. Germline lookup yields CDR1 ENHRY and CDR2 SYGVKD. CDR3 protein: CAIRGGQGGNEKLFF. CDR3 bases: TGTGCCATCAGAGGCGGACAGGGGGGGAACGAAAAACTGTTTTTT.

V and J are TRBV27 and TRBJ2-2; 11 bases fit TRBD2. With 5 bases clipped from V and 7 bases from J, the junction kept 6 bases outside the gene matches. This CDR3 comprises 15 residues. From germline, CDR1 is MNHEY and CDR2 SMNVEV (reference sequence). CDR3 bases: TGTGCCAGCAGTGCGACTAGCGGGGCTAACGGGGAGCTGTTTTTT. Translating gives CASSATSGANGELFF.